These T cell receptor beta chains were read from a single sample in a study of blood T cell repertoires in COVID-19. Data came from immunoSEQ multiplex PCR; TCRdb stores just in-frame clones and leaves some out. The table has approximately 170,000 clones, approximately 90% seen once. Sequenced material: peripheral blood. Receptor source: a man aged 50-60 years who had recovered from COVID-19. The CDR3 runs from the conserved cysteine through the conserved F or W. The D gene is left open where the match is weak. The listing skips clone size in some rows; elsewhere it reads once, few, many or a size class.

j_call clone_size v_call d_call cdr3_aa cdr3_nt
TRBJ2-3 NA TRBV19 NA CASSVAGDTDTQYF TGTGCCAGTAGTGTAGCAGGGGACACAGATACGCAGTATTTT
TRBJ2-1 NA TRBV5-1 NA CASSLRFDGTPLNEQFF TGCGCCAGCAGCTTGAGGTTTGACGGGACTCCTCTCAATGAGCAGTTCTTC
TRBJ2-7 NA TRBV18 TRBD1 CASSPTTGKGYEQYF TGTGCCAGCTCACCAACGACAGGGAAGGGCTACGAGCAGTACTTC
TRBJ1-4 once TRBV4-3 NA CASSLRGGLNEKLFF TGCGCCAGCAGCCTCCGGGGGGGGCTTAATGAAAAACTGTTTTTT
TRBJ1-2 NA TRBV6-5 TRBD1 CATLSGQVAYGYTF TGTGCCACCCTCTCGGGACAGGTCGCCTATGGCTACACCTTC
TRBJ2-7 NA TRBV18 NA CASSPLSQGYYEQYF TGTGCCAGCTCACCACTGAGTCAGGGATACTACGAGCAGTACTTC
TRBJ1-2 NA TRBV6-5 TRBD1 CASSYRGQGASGYTF TGTGCCAGCAGTTATCGGGGACAGGGGGCTTCTGGCTACACCTTC
TRBJ2-3 NA TRBV5-4 TRBD1 CASSLAGGPSTDTQYF TGTGCCAGCAGCTTGGCAGGGGGACCTAGCACAGATACGCAGTATTTT
TRBJ2-2 NA TRBV28 NA CASLGGNTGELFF TGTGCCAGCCTTGGGGGCAACACCGGGGAGCTGTTTTTT
TRBJ1-2 NA TRBV10-3 NA CAISEEVDYGYTF TGTGCCATCAGTGAAGAGGTAGACTATGGCTACACCTTC
TRBJ1-1 few TRBV19 NA CASSGGAEAFF TGTGCCAGTAGTGGGGGGGCTGAAGCTTTCTTT
TRBJ2-2 few TRBV5-4 TRBD2 CASSLRTSGRAGELFF TGTGCCAGCAGCCTTAGGACTAGCGGGAGAGCCGGGGAGCTGTTTTTT
TRBJ2-5 NA TRBV5-1 NA CASSLRGQETQYF TGCGCCAGCAGCTTGCGGGGGCAAGAGACCCAGTACTTC
TRBJ1-2 NA TRBV1 NA CTSTLGAGAVYGYTF TGCACCAGCACCTTAGGGGCAGGGGCGGTCTATGGCTACACCTTC
TRBJ1-5 NA TRBV29-1 NA CSVAQGTGNQPQHF TGCAGCGTGGCACAGGGTACGGGTAATCAGCCCCAGCATTTT
TRBJ2-1 NA TRBV9 NA CASSVEIWTDEQFF TGTGCCAGCAGCGTAGAAATATGGACAGATGAGCAGTTCTTC
TRBJ1-2 NA TRBV29-1 NA CSVERPGVGYGYTF TGCAGCGTTGAACGCCCAGGGGTGGGCTATGGCTACACCTTC
TRBJ1-3 few TRBV2 NA CASSEGERSSGNTIYF TGTGCCAGCAGTGAAGGTGAGAGGAGCTCTGGAAACACCATATATTTT
TRBJ1-2 NA TRBV4-3 NA CASSQVSGGVLGYTF TGCGCCAGCAGCCAAGTTTCCGGGGGAGTTTTAGGCTACACCTTC
TRBJ2-7 NA TRBV5-4 NA CASSLAYGSEQYF TGTGCCAGCAGCTTGGCCTATGGGAGCGAGCAGTACTTC
TRBJ2-3 NA TRBV9 NA CASSVAALSDTQYF TGTGCCAGCAGCGTAGCGGCACTAAGTGATACGCAGTATTTT
TRBJ1-1 NA TRBV28 NA CASSLTGNTEAFF TGTGCCAGCAGTTTGACAGGGAACACTGAAGCTTTCTTT
TRBJ1-4 NA TRBV7-9 NA CASTMAGANEKLFF TGTGCCAGCACCATGGCGGGGGCTAATGAAAAACTGTTTTTT
TRBJ2-5 NA TRBV18 NA CASSSVLDDLGQETQYF TGTGCCAGCTCATCCGTTCTAGACGACTTAGGACAAGAGACCCAGTACTTC
TRBJ1-5 once TRBV19 NA CASSRQGMNSNQPQHF TGTGCCAGTAGTCGGCAGGGGATGAATAGCAATCAGCCCCAGCATTTT
TRBJ1-2 NA TRBV6-4 TRBD1 CASSPNPQTGGYGYTF TGTGCCAGCAGTCCGAACCCCCAAACAGGGGGCTATGGCTACACCTTC
TRBJ2-3 NA TRBV27 TRBD1 CASSRTGWTDTQYF TGTGCCAGCAGTCGGACAGGGTGGACAGATACGCAGTATTTT
TRBJ1-6 NA TRBV23-1 NA CASSQYLRGPLSYNSPLHF TGCGCCAGCAGTCAATACCTCAGGGGCCCCCTCTCCTATAATTCACCCCTCCACTTT
TRBJ1-2 NA TRBV30 NA CAWSALPRGGYTF TGTGCCTGGAGTGCCCTACCTAGAGGGGGCTACACCTTC
TRBJ1-5 NA TRBV19 NA CASSTTRGGRNQPQHF TGTGCCAGTAGTACCACTCGAGGGGGACGCAATCAGCCCCAGCATTTT
TRBJ2-2 NA TRBV4-1 TRBD1 CASRPGQGAAGELFF TGCGCCAGCAGGCCTGGACAGGGGGCAGCCGGGGAGCTGTTTTTT
TRBJ1-2 NA TRBV3-1/TRBV3-2 TRBD1 CASSQDTSQGAHYGYTF TGTGCCAGCAGCCAAGATACCTCCCAGGGGGCACACTATGGCTACACCTTC
TRBJ2-1 NA TRBV5-1 NA CASRGDIAPYNEQFF TGCGCCAGCAGAGGGGACATTGCTCCATACAATGAGCAGTTCTTC
TRBJ2-7 NA TRBV29-1 TRBD2 CSVETAGYTYEQYF TGCAGCGTTGAAACAGCGGGGTATACCTACGAGCAGTACTTC
TRBJ1-2 NA TRBV3-1/TRBV3-2 TRBD1 CASSPDRGPANYGYTF TGTGCCAGCAGCCCGGACAGGGGGCCAGCTAACTATGGCTACACCTTC
TRBJ1-1 NA TRBV6-6 TRBD1 CASSRPGQGSQRNTEAFF TGTGCCAGCAGTCGCCCGGGACAGGGTTCTCAAAGGAACACTGAAGCTTTCTTT
TRBJ1-6 NA TRBV7-2 TRBD1 CASSQVVTGSSPLHF TGTGCCAGCAGCCAGGTGGTGACAGGGTCTTCACCCCTCCACTTT
TRBJ1-2 NA TRBV15 TRBD1 CATSRDRVINYGYTF TGTGCCACCAGCAGGGACAGGGTGATTAACTATGGCTACACCTTC
TRBJ2-1 NA TRBV19 TRBD1 CASSVTGDSYNEQFF TGTGCCAGTAGTGTTACAGGGGACTCCTACAATGAGCAGTTCTTC
TRBJ2-7 NA TRBV18 TRBD1 CASSTLDRASYEQYF TGTGCCAGCTCAACACTCGACAGGGCCTCCTACGAGCAGTACTTC
TRBJ2-7 NA TRBV10-1 NA CASSSGRQGSYEQYF TGCGCCAGCAGTTCAGGGCGCCAGGGCTCCTACGAGCAGTACTTC
TRBJ2-2 NA TRBV7-9 TRBD1 CASSSVRGSGELFF TGTGCCAGCAGTTCTGTCAGGGGGTCCGGGGAGCTGTTTTTT
TRBJ1-2 NA TRBV27 NA CASRGALTGFYGYTF TGTGCCAGCAGGGGGGCTCTAACGGGGTTCTATGGCTACACCTTC
TRBJ2-7 once TRBV27 NA CASSLSGTGGSYEQYF TGTGCCAGCAGTTTATCCGGAACAGGTGGAAGCTACGAGCAGTACTTC
TRBJ1-1 NA TRBV2 NA CASRLGAETEAFF TGTGCCAGCAGGCTGGGGGCAGAGACTGAAGCTTTCTTT
TRBJ2-7 NA TRBV11-1 NA CASSLRGQDEQYF TGTGCCAGCAGCTTGCGGGGGCAGGACGAGCAGTACTTC
TRBJ2-6 NA TRBV19 NA CASSFPTAGANVLTF TGTGCCAGTAGTTTTCCAACTGCTGGGGCCAACGTCCTGACTTTC
TRBJ2-1 few TRBV7-2 TRBD2 CASSLTGTSGRNEQFF TGTGCCAGCAGCCTTACCGGGACTAGCGGGAGAAATGAGCAGTTCTTC
TRBJ1-2 NA TRBV21-1 NA CASPKTGDYGYTF TGTGCCTCCCCCAAGACAGGGGATTATGGCTACACCTTC